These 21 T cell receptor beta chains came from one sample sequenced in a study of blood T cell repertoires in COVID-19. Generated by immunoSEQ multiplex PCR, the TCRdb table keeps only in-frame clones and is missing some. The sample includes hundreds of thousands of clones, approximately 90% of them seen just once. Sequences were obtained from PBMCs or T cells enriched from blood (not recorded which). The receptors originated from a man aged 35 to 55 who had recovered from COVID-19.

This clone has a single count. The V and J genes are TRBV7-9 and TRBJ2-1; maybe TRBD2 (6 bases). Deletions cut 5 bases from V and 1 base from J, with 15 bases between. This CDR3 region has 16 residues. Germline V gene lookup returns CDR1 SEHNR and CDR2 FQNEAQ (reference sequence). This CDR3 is CASSPHSGRSYNEQFF. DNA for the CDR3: TGTGCCAGCAGCCCCCATAGCGGACGATCCTACAATGAGCAGTTCTTC.

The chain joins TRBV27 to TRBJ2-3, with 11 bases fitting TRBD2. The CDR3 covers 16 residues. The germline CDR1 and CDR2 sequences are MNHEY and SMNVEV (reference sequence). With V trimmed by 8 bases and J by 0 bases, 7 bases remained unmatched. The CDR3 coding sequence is TGTGCCAGCTTTACTAGCGGGGGTTCTAGCACAGATACGCAGTATTTT. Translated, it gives CASFTSGGSSTDTQYF.

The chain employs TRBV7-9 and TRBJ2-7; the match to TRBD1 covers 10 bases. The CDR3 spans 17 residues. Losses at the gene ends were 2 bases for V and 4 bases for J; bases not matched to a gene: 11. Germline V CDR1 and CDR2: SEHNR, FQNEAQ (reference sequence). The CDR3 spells CASSLRRTGTGVYEQYF. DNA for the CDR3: TGTGCCAGCAGCTTAAGGAGAACCGGGACAGGGGTGTACGAGCAGTACTTC.

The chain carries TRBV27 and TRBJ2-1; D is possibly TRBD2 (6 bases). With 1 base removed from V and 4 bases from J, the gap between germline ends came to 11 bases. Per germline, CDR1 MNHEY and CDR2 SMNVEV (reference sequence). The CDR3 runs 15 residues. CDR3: CASSLWAGRYNEQFF. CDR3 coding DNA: TGTGCCAGCAGTTTATGGGCGGGAAGATACAATGAGCAGTTCTTC.

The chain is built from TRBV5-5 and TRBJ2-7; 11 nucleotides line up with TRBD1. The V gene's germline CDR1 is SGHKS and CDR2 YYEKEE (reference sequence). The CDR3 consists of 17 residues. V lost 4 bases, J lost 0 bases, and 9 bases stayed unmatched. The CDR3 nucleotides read TGTGCCAGCAGCCTGGGGACCGGGACAGGGGGCTCCTACGAGCAGTACTTC. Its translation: CASSLGTGTGGSYEQYF.

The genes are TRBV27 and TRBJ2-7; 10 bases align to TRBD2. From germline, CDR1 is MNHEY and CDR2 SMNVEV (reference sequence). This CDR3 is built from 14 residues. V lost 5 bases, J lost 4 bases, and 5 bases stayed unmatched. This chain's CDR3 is CASSRLAGVYEQYF. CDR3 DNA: TGTGCCAGCAGTCGGCTAGCGGGAGTTTACGAGCAGTACTTC.

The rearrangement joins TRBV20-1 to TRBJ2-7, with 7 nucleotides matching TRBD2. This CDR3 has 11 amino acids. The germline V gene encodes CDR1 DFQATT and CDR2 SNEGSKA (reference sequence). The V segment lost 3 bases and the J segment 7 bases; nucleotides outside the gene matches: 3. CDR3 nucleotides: TGCAGTGCTAGTAACGGGGGGGAGCAGTACTTC. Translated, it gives CSASNGGEQYF.

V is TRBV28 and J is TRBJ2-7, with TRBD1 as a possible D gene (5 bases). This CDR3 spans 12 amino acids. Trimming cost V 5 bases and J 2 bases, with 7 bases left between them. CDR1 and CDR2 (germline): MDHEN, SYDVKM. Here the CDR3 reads CASSKDTYEQYF. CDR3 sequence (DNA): TGTGCCAGCAGTAAGGACACCTACGAGCAGTACTTC.

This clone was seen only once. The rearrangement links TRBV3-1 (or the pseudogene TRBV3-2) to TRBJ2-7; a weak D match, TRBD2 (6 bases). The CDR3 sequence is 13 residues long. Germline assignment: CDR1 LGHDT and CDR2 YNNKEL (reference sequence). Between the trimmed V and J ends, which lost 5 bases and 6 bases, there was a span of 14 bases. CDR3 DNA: TGTGCCAGCAGCATGACTAGGGCGGGCGAGCAGTACTTC. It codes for CASSMTRAGEQYF.

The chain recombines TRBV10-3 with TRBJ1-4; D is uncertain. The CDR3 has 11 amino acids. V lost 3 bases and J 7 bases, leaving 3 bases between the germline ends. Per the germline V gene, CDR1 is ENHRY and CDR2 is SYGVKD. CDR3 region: CAISDGEKLFF. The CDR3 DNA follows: TGTGCCATCAGTGACGGTGAAAAACTGTTTTTT.

The DNA for the CDR3 is TGTGCCAGCAGCAAAGCGCGCAGGGAATATGGCTACACCTTC. It is translated as CASSKARREYGYTF. V gene TRBV21-1 combines with J gene TRBJ1-2; the table's TRBD1 call for D was not verified on the DNA. TRBV21-1 is flagged as a pseudogene. This CDR3 is 14 amino acids long.

The CDR3 DNA reads TGTGCCAGCAGCTTGGGCCAGGGTGGAAACACTGAAGCTTTCTTT. Amino acids: CASSLGQGGNTEAFF. The chain has TRBV5-5 and TRBJ1-1; TRBD1 is a possible D gene (5 bases). Trimming stripped 0 bases from V and 2 bases from J, with 11 bases between. Germline CDR1 SGHKS, CDR2 YYEKEE (reference sequence). The CDR3 covers 15 residues.

CDR3 protein: CASSLGLSTYEQYF. CDR3 nucleotides: TGCGCCAGCAGCTTGGGACTATCTACCTACGAGCAGTACTTC. The chain has TRBV5-1 and TRBJ2-7; a possible D gene is TRBD2 (5 bases). The CDR3 runs to 14 residues. The germline V gene encodes CDR1 SGHRS and CDR2 YFSETQ. V was pared by 0 bases and J by 2 bases, with 9 bases between.

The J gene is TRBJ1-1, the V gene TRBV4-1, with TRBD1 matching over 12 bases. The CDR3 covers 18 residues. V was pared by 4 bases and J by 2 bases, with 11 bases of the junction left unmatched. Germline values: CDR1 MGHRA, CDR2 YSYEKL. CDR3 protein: CASSLKPGTGGLNTEAFF. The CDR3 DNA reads TGCGCCAGCAGCCTGAAACCCGGGACAGGGGGCTTAAACACTGAAGCTTTCTTT.

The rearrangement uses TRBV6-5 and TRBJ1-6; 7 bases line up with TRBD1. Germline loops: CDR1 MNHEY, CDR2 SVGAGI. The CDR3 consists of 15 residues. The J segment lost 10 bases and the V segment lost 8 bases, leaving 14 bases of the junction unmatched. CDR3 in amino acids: CASAPEGQRSSPLHF. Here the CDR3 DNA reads TGTGCCAGCGCCCCCGAGGGACAGCGATCGTCACCCCTCCACTTT.

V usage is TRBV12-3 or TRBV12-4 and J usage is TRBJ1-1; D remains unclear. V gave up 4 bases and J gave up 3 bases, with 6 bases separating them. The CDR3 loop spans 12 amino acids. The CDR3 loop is CASSSLHTEAFF. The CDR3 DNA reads TGTGCCAGCAGTTCTCTCCACACTGAAGCTTTCTTT.

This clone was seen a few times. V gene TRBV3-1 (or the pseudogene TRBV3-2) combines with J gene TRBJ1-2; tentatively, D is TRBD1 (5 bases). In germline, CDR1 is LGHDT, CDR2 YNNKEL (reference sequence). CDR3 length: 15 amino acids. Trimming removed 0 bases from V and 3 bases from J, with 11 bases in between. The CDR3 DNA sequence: TGTGCCAGCAGCCAAGATTCGGGGGGGGACTATGGCTACACCTTC. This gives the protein CASSQDSGGDYGYTF.

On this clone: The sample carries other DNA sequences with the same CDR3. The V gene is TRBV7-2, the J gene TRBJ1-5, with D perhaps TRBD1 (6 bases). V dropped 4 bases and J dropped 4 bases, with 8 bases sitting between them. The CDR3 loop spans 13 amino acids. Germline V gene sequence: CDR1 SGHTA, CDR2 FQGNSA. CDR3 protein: CASSSQGNQPQHF. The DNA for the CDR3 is TGTGCCAGCAGCTCCCAGGGGAATCAGCCCCAGCATTTT.

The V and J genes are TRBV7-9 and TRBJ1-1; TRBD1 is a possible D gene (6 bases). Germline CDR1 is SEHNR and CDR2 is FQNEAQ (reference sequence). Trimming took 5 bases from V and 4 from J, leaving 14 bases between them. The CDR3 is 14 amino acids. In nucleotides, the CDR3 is TGTGCCAGCAGCCGCCGAGCAGGGGTCACTGAAGCTTTCTTT. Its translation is CASSRRAGVTEAFF.

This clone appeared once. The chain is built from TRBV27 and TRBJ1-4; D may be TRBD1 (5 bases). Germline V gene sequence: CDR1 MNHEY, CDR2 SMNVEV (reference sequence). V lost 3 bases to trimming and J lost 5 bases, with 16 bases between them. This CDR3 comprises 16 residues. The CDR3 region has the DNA TGTGCCAGCAGTTTTGCCCCCTCGACAGCGAATGAAAAACTGTTTTTT. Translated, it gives CASSFAPSTANEKLFF.

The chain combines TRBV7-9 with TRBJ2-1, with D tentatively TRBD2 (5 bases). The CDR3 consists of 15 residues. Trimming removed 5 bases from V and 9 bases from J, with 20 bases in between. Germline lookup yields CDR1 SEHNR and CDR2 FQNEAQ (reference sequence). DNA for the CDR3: TGTGCCAGCAGCCCCAATAAGGATAATCGGGGTGAGCAGTTCTTC. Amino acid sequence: CASSPNKDNRGEQFF.